This is a list of T cell receptor beta chains from one sample in a study of blood T cell repertoires in COVID-19. Libraries were prepared by immunoSEQ multiplex PCR; TCRdb keeps only in-frame clonotypes and omits some of them. The sample lists 200,000 to 300,000 clones, roughly 79% occurring once. Sequences were obtained from peripheral blood. All receptors derive from a woman of 80 years or more with COVID-19, enrolled during active disease. CDR3s include the opening cysteine and the closing phenylalanine or tryptophan. D genes are given only for firm matches. Some rows have no size entry. The others give once, few or many, or a class for an expanded clone.

j_call,clone_size,d_call,v_call,cdr3_aa,cdr3_nt
TRBJ2-1,NA,TRBD2,TRBV6-2/TRBV6-3,CASSRSGGGNNEQFF,TGTGCCAGCAGTCGTAGCGGGGGGGGCAACAATGAGCAGTTCTTC
TRBJ1-1,NA,TRBD1,TRBV3-1/TRBV3-2,CASSRDRDTEAFF,TGTGCCAGCAGCCGGGACAGGGACACTGAAGCTTTCTTT
TRBJ2-3,NA,NA,TRBV28,CASSLLRGGTDTQYF,TGTGCCAGCAGCCTCCTTAGGGGGGGGACAGATACGCAGTATTTT
TRBJ2-1,NA,NA,TRBV5-1,CASSLGQSYNEQFF,TGCGCCAGCAGCTTGGGACAGAGCTACAATGAGCAGTTCTTC
TRBJ1-2,NA,NA,TRBV6-6,CASRDGSPEDGYTF,TGTGCCAGCAGGGATGGCAGCCCAGAGGATGGCTACACCTTC
TRBJ2-1,NA,TRBD2,TRBV5-1,CASSLVFRGSGHNEQFF,TGCGCCAGCAGCTTGGTGTTTCGCGGGAGTGGGCACAATGAGCAGTTCTTC
TRBJ1-1,NA,NA,TRBV9,CASSVEAGKGTEAFF,TGTGCCAGCAGCGTAGAGGCGGGCAAAGGCACTGAAGCTTTCTTT
TRBJ2-6,NA,NA,TRBV19,CASRAAGANVLTF,TGTGCCAGTAGGGCGGCTGGGGCCAACGTCCTGACTTTC
TRBJ1-2,NA,TRBD1,TRBV30,CAWSPKGTAGYTF,TGTGCCTGGAGTCCTAAAGGGACAGCGGGCTACACCTTC
TRBJ2-7,NA,TRBD2,TRBV7-3,CASSLWTRDEQYF,TGTGCCAGCAGCCTTTGGACTAGAGACGAGCAGTACTTC
TRBJ2-3,NA,NA,TRBV11-3,CASSQGMTSTDTQYF,TGTGCCAGCAGTCAAGGGATGACTAGTACAGATACGCAGTATTTT
TRBJ2-5,NA,TRBD1,TRBV2,CASSGGQGRQETQYF,TGTGCCAGCAGTGGGGGACAGGGAAGGCAAGAGACCCAGTACTTC
TRBJ2-3,NA,NA,TRBV10-2,CASKINLPADTQYF,TGCGCCAGCAAAATCAATCTACCCGCAGATACGCAGTATTTT
TRBJ2-3,once,NA,TRBV7-8,CATQGFSTDTQYF,TGTGCCACACAGGGTTTTAGCACAGATACGCAGTATTTT
TRBJ2-7,once,TRBD1,TRBV6-6,CASSYSPGGYEQYF,TGTGCCAGCAGTTACTCGCCAGGGGGCTACGAGCAGTACTTC
TRBJ2-7,NA,NA,TRBV5-6,CASSLFGQSSSYEQYF,TGTGCCAGCAGCTTGTTCGGACAGAGTAGCTCCTACGAGCAGTACTTC
TRBJ2-3,NA,TRBD2,TRBV7-6,CASSLTGTRRTDTQYF,TGTGCCAGCAGCTTGACCGGGACTAGACGCACAGATACGCAGTATTTT
TRBJ1-5,NA,TRBD1,TRBV4-2,CASSLFGQADQPQHF,TGTGCCAGCAGCCTTTTCGGACAGGCCGACCAGCCCCAGCATTTT
TRBJ2-5,NA,NA,TRBV6-6,CASSYPMGQETQYF,TGTGCCAGCAGTTACCCGATGGGGCAGGAGACCCAGTACTTC
TRBJ1-2,few,NA,TRBV19,CASSIEGARRGYTF,TGTGCCAGTAGTATAGAGGGGGCGCGTCGTGGCTACACCTTC
TRBJ1-4,NA,TRBD1,TRBV28,CASSAQGAMSEKLFF,TGTGCCAGCAGTGCACAGGGGGCGATGAGTGAAAAACTGTTTTTT
TRBJ1-1,NA,TRBD1,TRBV19,CASGDRATTEAFF,TGTGCCAGCGGGGACAGGGCCACGACTGAAGCTTTCTTT
TRBJ2-2,NA,TRBD2,TRBV7-7,CASSLGSLLAGGAGELFF,TGTGCTAGCAGCTTAGGTTCCCTCCTAGCGGGAGGGGCCGGGGAGCTGTTTTTT
TRBJ1-5,NA,NA,TRBV10-3,CAISDQGRGNQPQHF,TGTGCCATCAGTGATCAGGGGCGCGGCAATCAGCCCCAGCATTTT
TRBJ1-1,NA,TRBD1,TRBV7-2,CASSPGTAVRNTEAFF,TGTGCCAGCAGCCCTGGGACAGCAGTAAGAAACACTGAAGCTTTCTTT
TRBJ1-4,NA,NA,TRBV5-1,CASSLTPGHWSEKLFF,TGCGCCAGCAGCCTGACCCCGGGACATTGGTCTGAAAAACTGTTTTTT
TRBJ2-3,few,TRBD1,TRBV10-3,CAISESGYGQGTDTQYF,TGTGCCATCAGTGAGTCAGGGTACGGACAGGGTACAGATACGCAGTATTTT
TRBJ1-3,NA,TRBD1,TRBV6-6,CASRQTGLGNTIYF,TGTGCCAGCAGACAGACAGGGTTAGGAAACACCATATATTTT
TRBJ2-3,NA,TRBD2,TRBV2,CASGGLASTDTQYF,TGTGCCAGCGGGGGACTAGCCAGCACAGATACGCAGTATTTT
TRBJ2-7,NA,NA,TRBV28,CASSFTSGARGEQYF,TGTGCCAGCAGTTTTACCTCAGGGGCTCGAGGAGAGCAGTACTTC
TRBJ1-2,few,NA,TRBV5-4,CASSLDTGVGGYTF,TGTGCCAGCAGCCTCGACACGGGGGTCGGGGGCTACACCTTC
TRBJ1-1,once,NA,TRBV5-1,CASSLWGRTEAFF,TGCGCCAGCAGCTTATGGGGGAGGACTGAAGCTTTCTTT
TRBJ1-1,NA,NA,TRBV5-1,CASSRLGNTEAFF,TGCGCCAGCAGCAGACTCGGGAACACTGAAGCTTTCTTT
TRBJ1-1,many,NA,TRBV6-1,CASSDSVNTEAFF,TGTGCCAGCAGTGATTCGGTGAACACTGAAGCTTTCTTT
TRBJ1-5,NA,TRBD1,TRBV4-1,CASSLQGTGDRNQPQHF,TGCGCCAGCAGCCTTCAAGGGACAGGGGACCGCAATCAGCCCCAGCATTTT
TRBJ1-2,NA,NA,TRBV4-1,CASSQALTYGYTF,TGCGCCAGCAGCCAAGCCCTAACCTATGGCTACACCTTC
TRBJ2-2,NA,NA,TRBV7-3,CASSLSGENTGELFF,TGTGCCAGCAGCTTAAGTGGAGAGAACACCGGGGAGCTGTTTTTT
TRBJ2-1,once,TRBD2,TRBV20-1,CSASAPRGGSYNEQFF,TGCAGTGCTAGTGCCCCCCGGGGGGGTTCCTACAATGAGCAGTTCTTC
TRBJ2-5,NA,TRBD1,TRBV25-1,CASSADRGRETQYF,TGTGCCAGCAGTGCCGACAGGGGGCGAGAGACCCAGTACTTC
TRBJ2-3,NA,TRBD1,TRBV11-3,CASSFQGAGTDTQYF,TGTGCCAGCAGCTTCCAGGGGGCAGGGACAGATACGCAGTATTTT
TRBJ1-1,many,TRBD1,TRBV9,CASSPSYETRDRVVGGAFF,TGTGCCAGCAGCCCAAGCTATGAAACCCGGGACAGGGTCGTAGGTGGAGCTTTCTTT
TRBJ1-2,NA,TRBD1,TRBV9,CASSTGTEQLYGYTF,TGTGCCAGCAGCACCGGGACAGAACAACTCTATGGCTACACCTTC
TRBJ1-1,NA,NA,TRBV18,CASSGARGNTEAFF,TGTGCCAGCTCAGGCGCCCGGGGGAACACTGAAGCTTTCTTT
TRBJ1-4,NA,NA,TRBV3-1/TRBV3-2,CASSRGGANEKLFF,TGTGCCAGCAGCCGGGGGGGCGCTAATGAAAAACTGTTTTTT
TRBJ2-1,NA,NA,TRBV18,CASSPPRGSSYNEQFF,TGTGCCAGCTCACCACCGAGGGGGAGTTCCTACAATGAGCAGTTCTTC
TRBJ2-3,NA,TRBD2,TRBV3-1/TRBV3-2,CASSPPPGLRSADTQYF,TGTGCCAGCAGCCCCCCCCCGGGACTACGATCGGCAGATACGCAGTATTTT
TRBJ1-5,NA,NA,TRBV5-6,CASSNQGLSNQPQHF,TGTGCCAGCAGCAACCAGGGATTGAGCAATCAGCCCCAGCATTTT
TRBJ1-5,few,NA,TRBV6-5,CASSYSGRGQPQHF,TGTGCCAGCAGTTACTCCGGGCGCGGGCAGCCCCAGCATTTT
TRBJ1-6,NA,TRBD1,TRBV6-1,CASSAPRGQYGSPLHF,TGTGCCAGCAGTGCCCCCCGGGGACAGTACGGTTCACCCCTCCACTTT